Here is one TCR beta chain with its context. The antigen it binds to is not known. One base away there is no much larger clone; base qualities are not given. V is clipped by 6 bases and J by 11 bases, and the sequence between their germline boundaries is 13 bases long. The CDR3 goes from the cysteine to the phenylalanine over 11 residues. Here the CDR3 DNA is all that survives: 33 bases in frame from base 1. CDR1 MNHEY and CDR2 SVGAGI were looked up in the germline V gene. Using the deep immunoSEQ assay, TCR CDR3 regions were amplified from genomic DNA by multiplex PCR. Extracted genomic DNA from each cell subset was spread evenly across all wells of several immunoSEQ 96-well plates, with each plate serving as a replicate. For unsorted PBMC, approximately 0.3 ug of genomic DNA, equivalent to 25,000 to 35,000 T cell genomes, went into each replicate PCR. Unsorted PBMC genomic DNA was sequenced across ten immunoSEQ deep assay plates. The purified libraries were quantified using a Qubit 3.0 fluorometer, sized with a Bioanalyzer 2100, and then quantified again using the KAPA Library Quantification kit. Each immunoSEQ 96-well plate was sequenced on its own single-read 150-cycle Illumina NextSeq 550 flow cell. From the authors' description of their analysis: Because the immunoSEQ output held only junctional sequences and lacked quality scores, the filtering could not match the filtering applied to full-length reads. Sequences were annotated with PyIR, a Python wrapper for IgBLAST v1.9, using IMGT germline references to assign V/J genes and CDR3. Reads were filtered out if the reads had weak V/J assignments (E-value above 1e-6), no CDR3, stop codons, out-of-frame junctions, or ambiguous translated residues. V3J clonotypes were defined as sequences sharing the same inferred V gene, J gene, and CDR3 amino acid sequence. The percentage overlap between two repertoires was calculated by dividing the number of shared unique clonotypes by the size of the smaller repertoire. Repertoire richness was assessed with RTK rarefaction, the Chao1 estimator, and Recon v2.1 estimates of unobserved clonotypes. This is the immuneACCESS table as TCRdb keeps it, with only in-frame sequences that have V and J called. A part of the clones is gone; compared with another copy, unresolved V genes explain less than half, and the rest is unexplained. The V and J calls and the clone size are those of that table, but D and trimming were determined from the DNA. Within this sample are around 500,000 clones, with 79% of them counted one time only. In total, the top ten clones hold approximately 12% of the sample.

The data are from a study of shared clonotypes between healthy human individuals (TCRdb year 2020). Turning to the overall study: The cohort included three men and a couple of women between 18 and 49 years of age. Each donor's leukapheresis produced roughly between about 0.8 and 10 billion PBMCs. Blood TCR repertoires of a handful of healthy adults were deeply sequenced to estimate repertoire size and the extent of clonotype sharing between individuals. Different laboratories and diverse techniques were used to prepare libraries and sequence TCR repertoires, to increase sequencing depth and limit assay-specific biases. The research as a whole found: Based on pairwise subsampling, the degree of clonotype sharing among donors was expected to be affected by sequencing depth. Sampling was limited to blood, and TCR repertoires in tissue likely differ from TCR repertoires in blood. Because the study included a small number of donors, the genetic and exposure-history diversity represented was limited.

Donors were healthy HIV-negative adults with no recently reported acute infections or vaccinations. Every donor was a Caucasian adult residing in Nashville, Tennessee, USA. For unsorted samples, 90 million or so PBMCs were counted and genomic DNA was extracted with the QIAamp DNA Blood Mini kit. After blood collection by leukapheresis, PBMCs were isolated using Ficoll-Histopaque density gradient centrifugation and then cryopreserved in the vapor phase of liquid nitrogen. Sequenced: PBMCs. This sequence uses TRBV6-5 and TRBJ2-5; a tentative D match to TRBD2 spans 5 bases. The receptor was isolated from a woman in her forties in good health. Some clones in this sample may be carry-over from other donors' samples. The CDR3 region reads CASRTFGEQYF. The nucleotide sequence is TGTGCCAGCAGGACCTTTGGGGAGCAGTACTTC.